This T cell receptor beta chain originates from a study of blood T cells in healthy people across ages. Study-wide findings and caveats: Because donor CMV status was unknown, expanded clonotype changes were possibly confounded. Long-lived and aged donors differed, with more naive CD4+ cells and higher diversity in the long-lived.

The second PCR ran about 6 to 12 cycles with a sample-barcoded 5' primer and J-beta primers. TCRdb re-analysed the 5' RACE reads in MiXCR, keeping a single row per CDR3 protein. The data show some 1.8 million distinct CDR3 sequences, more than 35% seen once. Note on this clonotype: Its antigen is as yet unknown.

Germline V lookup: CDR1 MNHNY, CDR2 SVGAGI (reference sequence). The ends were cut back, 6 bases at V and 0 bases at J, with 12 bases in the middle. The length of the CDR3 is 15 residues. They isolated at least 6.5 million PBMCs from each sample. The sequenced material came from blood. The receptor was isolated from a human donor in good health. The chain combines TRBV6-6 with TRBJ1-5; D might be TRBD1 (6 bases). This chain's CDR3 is CASSTGHRSNQPQHF. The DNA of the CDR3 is TGTGCCAGCAGCACAGGGCATCGTAGCAATCAGCCCCAGCATTTT.